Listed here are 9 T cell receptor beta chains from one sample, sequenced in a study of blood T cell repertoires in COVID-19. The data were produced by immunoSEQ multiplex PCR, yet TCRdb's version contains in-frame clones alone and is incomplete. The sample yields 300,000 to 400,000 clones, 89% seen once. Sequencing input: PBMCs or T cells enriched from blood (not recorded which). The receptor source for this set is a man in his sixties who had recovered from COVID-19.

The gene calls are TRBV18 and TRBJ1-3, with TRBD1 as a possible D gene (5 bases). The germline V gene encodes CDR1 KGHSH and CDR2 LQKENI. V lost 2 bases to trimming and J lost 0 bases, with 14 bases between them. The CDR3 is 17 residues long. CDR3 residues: CASSPRQGSLSGNTIYF. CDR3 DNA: TGTGCCAGCTCACCAAGGCAGGGCTCTCTCTCTGGAAACACCATATATTTT. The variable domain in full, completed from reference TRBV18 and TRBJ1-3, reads NAGVMQNPRHLVRRRGQEARLRCSPMKGHSHVYWYRQLPEEGLKFMVYLQKENIIDESGMPKERFSAEFPKEGPSILRIQQVVRGDSAAYFCASSPRQGSLSGNTIYFGEGSWLTVV.

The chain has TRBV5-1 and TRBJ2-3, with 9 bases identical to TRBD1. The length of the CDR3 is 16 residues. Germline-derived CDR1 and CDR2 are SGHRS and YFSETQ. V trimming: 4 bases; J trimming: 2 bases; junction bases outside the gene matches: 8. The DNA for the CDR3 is TGCGCCAGCAGCCCCGGGGGACAGGGACCCACAGATACGCAGTATTTT. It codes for CASSPGGQGPTDTQYF.

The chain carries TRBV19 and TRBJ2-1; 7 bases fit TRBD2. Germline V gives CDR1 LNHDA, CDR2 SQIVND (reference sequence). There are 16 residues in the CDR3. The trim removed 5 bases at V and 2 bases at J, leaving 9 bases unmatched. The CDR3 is CASSSGPGGPYNEQFF. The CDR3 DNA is TGTGCCAGTAGTTCGGGCCCGGGAGGCCCCTACAATGAGCAGTTCTTC.

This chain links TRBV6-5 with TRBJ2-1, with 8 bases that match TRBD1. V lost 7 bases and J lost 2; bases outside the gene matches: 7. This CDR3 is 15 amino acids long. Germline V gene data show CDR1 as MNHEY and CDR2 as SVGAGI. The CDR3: CASNGGRGPYNEQFF. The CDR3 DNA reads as TGTGCCAGCAATGGCGGCAGGGGGCCCTACAATGAGCAGTTCTTC.

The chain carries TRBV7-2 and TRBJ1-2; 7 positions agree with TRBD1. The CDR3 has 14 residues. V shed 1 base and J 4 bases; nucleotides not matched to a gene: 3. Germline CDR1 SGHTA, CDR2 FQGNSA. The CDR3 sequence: CASSLDRGFYGYTF. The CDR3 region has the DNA TGTGCCAGCAGCTTAGACAGGGGATTCTATGGCTACACCTTC. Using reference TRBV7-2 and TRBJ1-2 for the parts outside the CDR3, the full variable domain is GAGVSQSPSNKVTEKGKDVELRCDPISGHTALYWYRQSLGQGLEFLIYFQGNSAPDKSGLPSDRFSAERTGGSVSTLTIQRTQQEDSAVYLCASSLDRGFYGYTFGSGTRLTVV.

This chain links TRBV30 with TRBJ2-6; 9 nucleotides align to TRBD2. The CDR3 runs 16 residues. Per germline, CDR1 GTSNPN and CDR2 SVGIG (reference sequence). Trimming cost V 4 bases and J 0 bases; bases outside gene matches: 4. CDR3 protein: CAWTRGGPSGANVLTF. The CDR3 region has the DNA TGTGCCTGGACGCGGGGGGGCCCCTCTGGGGCCAACGTCCTGACTTTC.

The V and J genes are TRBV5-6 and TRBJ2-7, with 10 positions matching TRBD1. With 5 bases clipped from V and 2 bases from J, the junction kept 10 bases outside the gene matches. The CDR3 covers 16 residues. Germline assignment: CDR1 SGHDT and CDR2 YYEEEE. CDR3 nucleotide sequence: TGTGCCAGCAGTCGGGACAGGGGTCGCGATACCTACGAGCAGTACTTC. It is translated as CASSRDRGRDTYEQYF.

The CDR3, as DNA: TGTGCCAGCAGTTTATCAGCGGGAGTCCCCTACGAGCAGTACTTC. It translates to CASSLSAGVPYEQYF. The V call is TRBV27, the J call TRBJ2-7, with 8 bases matching TRBD2. J was trimmed by 2 bases and V by 0 bases; bases with no gene match: 3. The CDR3 runs to 15 residues. CDR1 and CDR2 from the germline V gene are MNHEY and SMNVEV (reference sequence).

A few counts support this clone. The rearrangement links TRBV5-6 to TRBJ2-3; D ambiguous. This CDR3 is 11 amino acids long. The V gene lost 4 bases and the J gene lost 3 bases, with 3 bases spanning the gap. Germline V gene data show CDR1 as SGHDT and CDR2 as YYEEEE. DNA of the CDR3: TGTGCCAGCAGCCAGACAGATACGCAGTATTTT. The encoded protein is CASSQTDTQYF.